The 28 T cell receptor beta chains below were found in one sample sequenced in a study of cytomegalovirus exposure and HLA in healthy donors. The study ran its PCR with 60 Vbeta and 13 Jbeta primers. Libraries were prepared by immunoSEQ multiplex PCR; TCRdb keeps only in-frame clonotypes and omits some of them. The data contain around 150,000 clones, roughly 85% of them singletons. Specimen: PBMCs. These TCRs come from a woman in her thirties in good health and CMV-seronegative.

The V call is TRBV29-1, the J call TRBJ1-2; 11 bases are a match to TRBD1. V trimming: 4 bases; J trimming: 8 bases; junction bases outside the gene matches: 6. Germline CDR1 is SQVTM and CDR2 is ANQGSEA. The CDR3 totals 13 residues. As DNA, the CDR3 is TGCAGCGTTGCCCCCGGGACAGGGGGAGGCTACACCTTC. It specifies CSVAPGTGGGYTF. The variable domain in full, with the rest retrieved from reference TRBV29-1 and TRBJ1-2, is SAVISQKPSRDICQRGTSLTIQCQVDSQVTMMFWYRQQPGQSLTLIATANQGSEATYESGFVIDKFPISRPNLTFSTLTVSNMSPEDSSIYLCSVAPGTGGGYTFGSGTRLTVV.

J is TRBJ2-1 and V is TRBV7-3; the D gene is possibly TRBD1 (5 bases). The CDR3 sequence is 16 residues long. Trimming removed 5 bases at V and 2 bases at J, with 16 bases between. Per germline, CDR1 SGHTA and CDR2 FQGTGA. The DNA for the CDR3 is TGTGCCAGCAGCATGGACACTCGCTCCACCTACAATGAGCAGTTCTTC. Amino acid sequence: CASSMDTRSTYNEQFF. Full variable domain (missing parts from reference TRBV7-3 and TRBJ2-1): GAGVSQTPSNKVTEKGKYVELRCDPISGHTALYWYRQSLGQGPEFLIYFQGTGAADDSGLPNDRFFAVRPEGSVSTLKIQRTERGDSAVYLCASSMDTRSTYNEQFFGPGTRLTVL.

The chain is built from TRBV5-4 and TRBJ2-7; 14 bases align to TRBD2. V was clipped by 4 bases and J by 4 bases; unmatched bases: 4. This CDR3 comprises 15 residues. In germline, CDR1 is SGHNT, CDR2 YYREEE (reference sequence). The CDR3 bases are TGTGCCAGCAGCCAGACTAGCGGGGGGGCATACGAGCAGTACTTC. This encodes CASSQTSGGAYEQYF.

The V call is TRBV18, the J call TRBJ1-2, with a weak D call TRBD1 (5 bases). Germline V lookup: CDR1 KGHSH, CDR2 LQKENI. V lost 3 bases and J 3 bases, leaving 17 bases between the germline ends. The CDR3 totals 16 residues. CDR3 residues: CASSPLDSRVDYGYTF. The CDR3 DNA sequence: TGTGCCAGCTCACCCCTTGACAGCCGGGTAGACTATGGCTACACCTTC.

The genes are TRBV18 and TRBJ2-7; 8 nucleotides align to TRBD1. The V and J ends lost 5 bases and 5 bases, in that order; junction bases with no gene match: 11. This CDR3 comprises 15 residues. CDR1 KGHSH and CDR2 LQKENI come from the germline V gene. This CDR3 reads CASSSSGGFLNEQYF. The CDR3 DNA sequence: TGTGCCAGCTCATCTTCAGGGGGCTTTTTGAACGAGCAGTACTTC.

The genes are TRBV7-3 and TRBJ2-2, with a tentative D call TRBD2 (5 bases). V dropped 5 bases and J dropped 0 bases, with 13 bases sitting between them. The CDR3 sequence is 16 residues long. CDR1 is SGHTA and CDR2 is FQGTGA in the germline V gene. The CDR3 loop reads CASSLTAASNTGELFF. The CDR3 nucleotides are TGTGCCAGCAGCCTCACAGCGGCGTCGAACACCGGGGAGCTGTTTTTT.

This clone was found a few times. The chain recombines TRBV6-6 with TRBJ1-2; 7 bases align to TRBD1. The J segment lost 4 bases and the V segment lost 4 bases, leaving 6 bases of the junction unmatched. The CDR3 extends over 14 amino acids. The germline V gene encodes CDR1 MNHNY and CDR2 SVGAGI (reference sequence). DNA of the CDR3: TGTGCCAGCAGTTCCCAGACAGGGACCTATGGCTACACCTTC. This sequence encodes CASSSQTGTYGYTF.

The chain combines TRBV5-1 with TRBJ2-3; 14 nucleotides agree with TRBD2. Germline lookup yields CDR1 SGHRS and CDR2 YFSETQ. The CDR3 covers 16 residues. Trimming removed 4 bases from V and 5 bases from J; junction bases left unmatched: 6. The CDR3 loop is CASSTGTSGSVDTQYF. The CDR3 DNA is TGCGCCAGCAGCACTGGGACTAGCGGGAGTGTAGATACGCAGTATTTT.

The V and J genes are TRBV15 and TRBJ2-3; D gene ambiguous. This CDR3 is built from 18 residues. The V end lost 0 bases, the J end lost 8 bases, and 24 bases lay between the germline ends. The germline CDR1 and CDR2 sequences are LNHNV and YYDKDF (reference sequence). CDR3 loop: CATSRDLGVSPPLGTQYF. In DNA form, the CDR3 reads TGTGCCACCAGCAGAGATCTGGGCGTCTCTCCACCATTGGGTACGCAGTATTTT.

The chain uses TRBV14 and TRBJ1-1, with D maybe TRBD1 (5 bases). Germline CDR1 reads SGHDN; CDR2 reads FVKESK. The CDR3 is made up of 15 amino acids. V was shortened by 4 bases and J by 4 bases, with 16 bases between the two germline ends. CDR3 nucleotide sequence: TGTGCCAGCAGCCTTTGGGAGGGGAGTCTCACTGAAGCTTTCTTT. This sequence encodes CASSLWEGSLTEAFF.

The chain links TRBV25-1 to TRBJ1-3; 9 nucleotides agree with TRBD1. The ends lost 7 bases at V and 1 base at J; junction bases unmatched: 11. Germline CDR1 MGHDK, CDR2 SYGVNS. CDR3 length equals 17 residues. CDR3 bases: TGTGCCAGCATAGGAACGGGACAGGGAGATTCTGGAAACACCATATATTTT. Translating gives CASIGTGQGDSGNTIYF.

The chain recombines TRBV2 with TRBJ2-3; D may be TRBD2 (5 bases). The V and J ends lost 7 bases and 5 bases respectively, with 19 bases between them. Germline values: CDR1 SNHLY, CDR2 FYNNEI. This CDR3 is 15 amino acids long. The CDR3 DNA sequence: TGTGCCAGCATCCCGCTAGCCCTCCAGAGAGATACGCAGTATTTT. Translated, it gives CASIPLALQRDTQYF.

The chain has TRBV5-4 and TRBJ2-3; 7 bases match TRBD1. CDR1 is SGHNT, CDR2 YYREEE, per germline (reference sequence). V shed 4 bases and J 1 base; nucleotides not matched to a gene: 12. The CDR3 runs 17 residues. CDR3: CASSPTPGGLGTDTQYF. CDR3 sequence (DNA): TGTGCCAGCAGCCCTACTCCAGGGGGTTTAGGCACAGATACGCAGTATTTT.

The chain combines TRBV7-2 with TRBJ2-7; 12 bases agree with TRBD2. The CDR3 consists of 17 residues. Germline V gives CDR1 SGHTA, CDR2 FQGNSA. V lost 5 bases to trimming and J lost 0 bases; unmatched junction nucleotides: 8. The CDR3 sequence is CASSPLAGGLNSYEQYF. The CDR3 coding sequence is TGTGCCAGCAGCCCACTAGCGGGGGGCTTAAACTCCTACGAGCAGTACTTC.

The V and J genes are TRBV18 and TRBJ2-4; a weak D match, TRBD1 (6 bases). From germline, CDR1 is KGHSH and CDR2 LQKENI. The CDR3 totals 11 residues. V was clipped by 6 bases and J by 8 bases, with 8 bases between them. CDR3 sequence reads: CASSTGYIQYF. The DNA of the CDR3 is TGTGCCAGCTCCACAGGGTACATTCAGTACTTC.

The genes are TRBV29-1 and TRBJ2-7; TRBD2 matches 11 bases. Germline V gene lookup returns CDR1 SQVTM and CDR2 ANQGSEA. The CDR3 has 15 residues. Losses at the gene ends were 3 bases for V and 0 bases for J; bases not matched to a gene: 4. In DNA form, the CDR3 reads TGCAGCGTTGAGGGACTAGCGGCTAACTCCTACGAGCAGTACTTC. Protein sequence: CSVEGLAANSYEQYF.

The chain links TRBV5-4 to TRBJ2-2, with 9 bases fitting TRBD2. The CDR3 runs 18 residues. Germline V gene sequence: CDR1 SGHNT, CDR2 YYREEE (reference sequence). V dropped 0 bases and J dropped 1; count of bases not matched to a gene: 7. The CDR3 DNA is TGTGCCAGCAGCTTGGCGGCGGGGGGGCTTAAGAACACCGGGGAGCTGTTTTTT. It specifies CASSLAAGGLKNTGELFF.

The chain combines TRBV10-3 with TRBJ1-3; D unclear. The V end lost 5 bases, the J end lost 0 bases, and 8 bases lay between the germline ends. The CDR3 totals 14 residues. Germline CDR1 and CDR2: ENHRY and SYGVKD. CDR3 in DNA: TGTGCCATCAGTTCCGACTACTCTGGAAACACCATATATTTT. This codes for CAISSDYSGNTIYF.

This clone was counted a single time. This rearrangement joins TRBV30 to TRBJ1-3; D ambiguous. V lost 4 bases to trimming and J lost 0 bases, with 10 bases between them. Per germline, CDR1 GTSNPN and CDR2 SVGIG (reference sequence). The CDR3 totals 14 residues. CDR3 in DNA: TGTGCCTGGACCAATGGCGGCTCTGGAAACACCATATATTTT. Its protein is CAWTNGGSGNTIYF.

This clone was recorded once. This sequence joins TRBV7-8 and TRBJ2-2; 8 nucleotides match TRBD1. CDR1 SGHVS and CDR2 FQNEAQ come from the germline V gene. With 5 bases clipped from V and 2 bases from J, the junction kept 7 bases outside the gene matches. The CDR3 consists of 16 residues. Here the CDR3 reads CASSPTGGFNTGELFF. The CDR3 region has the DNA TGTGCCAGCAGCCCCACAGGGGGTTTCAACACCGGGGAGCTGTTTTTT. Based on the CDR3 plus reference TRBV7-8 and TRBJ2-2, the full variable domain is GAGVSQSPRYKVAKRGQDVALRCDPISGHVSLFWYQQALGQGPEFLTYFQNEAQLDKSGLPSDRFFAERPEGSVSTLKIQRTQQEDSAVYLCASSPTGGFNTGELFFGEGSRLTVL.

The chain combines TRBV6-1 with TRBJ1-1; D not certain. CDR1 MNHNS and CDR2 SASEGT come from the germline V gene. Deletions cut 6 bases from V and 2 bases from J, with 10 bases between. CDR3 length: 13 amino acids. The CDR3 reads CASSSVRNTEAFF. The CDR3, as DNA: TGTGCCAGCAGCTCGGTGAGAAACACTGAAGCTTTCTTT.

V and J are TRBV7-3 and TRBJ2-6; D gene uncertain. Germline-derived CDR1 and CDR2 are SGHTA and FQGTGA. The CDR3 length is 13 residues. V was clipped by 6 bases and J by 1 base, with 4 bases between them. CDR3 DNA sequence: TGTGCCAGCAGTTCTTCTGGGGCCAACGTCCTGACTTTC. It yields the protein CASSSSGANVLTF.

The CDR3 DNA sequence: TGTGCCAGCTCACCACCGGGACAGGGTAGAAACACCATATATTTT. This translates into CASSPPGQGRNTIYF. The chain carries TRBV18 and TRBJ1-3; 9 nucleotides line up with TRBD1. V lost 0 bases and J lost 5; bases outside the gene matches: 2. Germline loops: CDR1 KGHSH, CDR2 LQKENI. This CDR3 region has 15 residues. Full variable domain (rest looked up from reference TRBV18 and TRBJ1-3): NAGVMQNPRHLVRRRGQEARLRCSPMKGHSHVYWYRQLPEEGLKFMVYLQKENIIDESGMPKERFSAEFPKEGPSILRIQQVVRGDSAAYFCASSPPGQGRNTIYFGEGSWLTVV.

This clone has just one count. Germline and junction disagree at one end, which may indicate a read error. The rearrangement uses TRBV19 and TRBJ2-7, with D possibly matching TRBD1 (6 bases). The CDR3 length is 14 residues. CDR1 LNHDA and CDR2 SQIVND come from the germline V gene (reference sequence). Here the CDR3 reads CARRLRDTFGEQYF. Written as DNA, the CDR3 is TGTGCCCGTAGGCTCCGGGACACGTTTGGCGAGCAGTACTTC.

As DNA, the CDR3 is TGCAGCGTTGAAGGAGTCGTAGGGACAGGGGAAAGAGAAAAACTGTTTTTT. Its translation: CSVEGVVGTGEREKLFF. This sequence joins TRBV29-1 and TRBJ1-4, with 10 bases aligning to TRBD1. CDR1 is SQVTM, CDR2 ANQGSEA, per germline. The CDR3 runs 17 residues. V shed 1 base and J 8 bases; nucleotides not matched to a gene: 13.

This clone was recorded once. The chain recombines TRBV5-8 with TRBJ1-5; D is possibly TRBD1 (6 bases). The CDR3 consists of 15 residues. V shed 4 bases and J shed 0 bases, with 11 bases lying between them. Germline V gene lookup returns CDR1 SGHTS and CDR2 YDEGEE. This CDR3 reads CASSPQGSSNQPQHF. CDR3 bases: TGTGCCAGCAGCCCCCAGGGGTCTAGCAATCAGCCCCAGCATTTT.

This chain joins TRBV25-1 and TRBJ1-1; D not certain. Trimming shortened V by 5 bases and J by 7 bases, and 8 bases separated the two germline ends. The germline CDR1 and CDR2 sequences are MGHDK and SYGVNS. This CDR3 contains 11 residues. The CDR3 DNA reads TGTGCCAGCAGTTTACTTGGTGAAGCTTTCTTT. Its protein product is CASSLLGEAFF.

This chain links TRBV19 with TRBJ2-1, with 11 bases identical to TRBD1. V dropped 3 bases and J dropped 8; count of bases not matched to a gene: 6. Germline V gene data show CDR1 as LNHDA and CDR2 as SQIVND (reference sequence). The CDR3 runs 15 residues. Here the CDR3 DNA reads TGTGCCAGTAGTATCGGACAGGGGGCGGACTATGAGCAGTTCTTC. This codes for CASSIGQGADYEQFF.